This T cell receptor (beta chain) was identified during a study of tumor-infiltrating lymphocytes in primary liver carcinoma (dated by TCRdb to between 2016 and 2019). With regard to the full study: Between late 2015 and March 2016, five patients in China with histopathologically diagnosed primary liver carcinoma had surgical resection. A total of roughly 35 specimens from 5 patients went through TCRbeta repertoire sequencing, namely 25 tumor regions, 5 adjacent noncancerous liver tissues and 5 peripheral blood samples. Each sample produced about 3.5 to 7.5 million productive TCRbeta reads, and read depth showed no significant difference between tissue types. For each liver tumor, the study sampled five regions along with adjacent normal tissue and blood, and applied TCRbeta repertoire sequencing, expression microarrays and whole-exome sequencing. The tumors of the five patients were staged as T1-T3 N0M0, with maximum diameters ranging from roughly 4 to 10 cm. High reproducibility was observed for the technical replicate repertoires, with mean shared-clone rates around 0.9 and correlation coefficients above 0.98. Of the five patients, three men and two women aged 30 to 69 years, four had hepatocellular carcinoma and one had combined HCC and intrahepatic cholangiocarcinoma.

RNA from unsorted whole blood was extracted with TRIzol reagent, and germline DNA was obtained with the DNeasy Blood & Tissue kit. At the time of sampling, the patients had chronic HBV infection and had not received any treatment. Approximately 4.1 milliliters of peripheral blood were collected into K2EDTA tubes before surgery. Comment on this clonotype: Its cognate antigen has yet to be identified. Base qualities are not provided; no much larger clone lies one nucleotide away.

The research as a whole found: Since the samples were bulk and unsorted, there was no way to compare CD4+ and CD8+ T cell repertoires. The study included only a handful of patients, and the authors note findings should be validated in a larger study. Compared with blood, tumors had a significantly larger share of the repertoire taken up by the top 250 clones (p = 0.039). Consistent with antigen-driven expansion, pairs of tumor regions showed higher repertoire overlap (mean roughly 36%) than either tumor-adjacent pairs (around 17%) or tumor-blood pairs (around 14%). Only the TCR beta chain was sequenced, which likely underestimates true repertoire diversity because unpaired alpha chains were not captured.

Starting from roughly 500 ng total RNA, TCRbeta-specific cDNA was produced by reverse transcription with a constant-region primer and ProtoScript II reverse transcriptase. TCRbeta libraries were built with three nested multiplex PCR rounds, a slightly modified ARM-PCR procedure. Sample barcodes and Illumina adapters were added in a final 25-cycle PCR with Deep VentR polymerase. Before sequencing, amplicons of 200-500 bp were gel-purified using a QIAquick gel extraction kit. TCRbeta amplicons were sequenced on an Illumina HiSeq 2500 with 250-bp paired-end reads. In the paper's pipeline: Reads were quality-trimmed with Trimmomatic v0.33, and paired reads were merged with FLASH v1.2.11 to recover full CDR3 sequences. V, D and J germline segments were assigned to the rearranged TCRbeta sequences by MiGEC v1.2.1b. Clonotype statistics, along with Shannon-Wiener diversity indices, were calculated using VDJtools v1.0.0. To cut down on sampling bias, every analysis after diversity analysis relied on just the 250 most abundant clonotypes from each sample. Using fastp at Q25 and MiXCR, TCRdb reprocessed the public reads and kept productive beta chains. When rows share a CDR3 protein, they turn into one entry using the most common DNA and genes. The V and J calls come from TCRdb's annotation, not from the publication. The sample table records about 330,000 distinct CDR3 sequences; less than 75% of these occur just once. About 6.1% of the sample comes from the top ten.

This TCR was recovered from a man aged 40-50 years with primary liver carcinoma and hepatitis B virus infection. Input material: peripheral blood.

The nucleotide sequence reads TGTGCCAGCAGCCCTGCAACAGGGGGCGATGAGCAGTTCTTC. Its protein product is CASSPATGGDEQFF. The chain employs TRBV11-2 and TRBJ2-1, with 9 bases matching TRBD1. The V end gives up 5 bases and the J end 8 bases, leaving 7 bases in the junction not matched to a gene. From the germline V gene, CDR1 is SGHAT and CDR2 is FQNNGV. The CDR3 numbers 14 residues from cysteine through phenylalanine. Left in the record is the CDR3 DNA by itself, 42 bases read in frame from the first base.